Sequencing of this T cell receptor beta chain was carried out in a study of blood T cell repertoires in COVID-19. Study summary: PBMCs, B-cell-depleted T cells, or T cells were the source of the cDNA or gDNA that made up the material.

Original handling: The authors estimated nucleated cell counts from reference gene primer amplification. Produced via immunoSEQ multiplex PCR; TCRdb's table is partial and in-frame only. Clone size and the V and J calls come from that table; the DNA yielded D and trimming. The data contain 370,000 or so clones, around 87% of them singletons. This CDR3 spans 15 amino acids. The V segment lost 5 bases and the J segment 3 bases; nucleotides outside the gene matches: 7. Looked up from germline, CDR1 is SGHRS and CDR2 is YFSETQ. Cohort assignment relied on participant-reported clinical history. Cohort 3 recovered donors had two negative PCRs, clearance, or symptom resolution.

The gene calls are TRBV5-1 and TRBJ1-4; 7 bases agree with TRBD1. The clonotype was recovered from a man younger than 45 who had recovered from COVID-19. The sample was PBMCs or T cells enriched from blood (not recorded which). The CDR3 DNA is TGCGCCAGCAGATCCACAGGGGTTGCTAATGAAAAACTGTTTTTT. Its translation is CASRSTGVANEKLFF.